The clone carrying this T cell receptor (beta chain) occurred a few times. Time point here: pretreatment peripheral blood. Locally advanced or metastatic urothelial carcinoma affected all patients. V lost 5 bases and J lost 3; bases outside the gene matches: 10. This CDR3 spans 16 amino acids. Looked up from germline, CDR1 is SGHNT and CDR2 is YYREEE (reference sequence). Spiking each PCR with synthetic TCR analog templates was performed. Repertoires were generated with immunoSEQ multiplex PCR, while TCRdb's copy carries only in-frame clones and drops some. The repertoire holds 50,000 to 65,000 clones, with approximately 80% as singletons. The sample originates from a study of PD-L1 blockade in urothelial cancer. Overall study context: Atezolizumab (1,200 mg intravenously every 3 weeks) began in the mid-2010s for patients. Median T cell yield per blood sample was over 130,000 cells.

This TCR was sampled from an older man with urothelial cancer. The J gene is TRBJ2-2, the V gene TRBV5-4, with 7 bases that match TRBD1. The material was PBMCs, obtained around atezolizumab (anti-PD-L1) treatment. For the CDR3, the DNA is TGTGCCAGCAGTCGTTTCCGGGACAGTGACACCGGGGAGCTGTTTTTT. Translation: CASSRFRDSDTGELFF.